This T cell receptor (beta chain) was documented in a study of human T cells and chemical hapten exposure. The CDR3 has 17 residues. Germline CDR1 reads LNHDA; CDR2 reads SQIVND (reference sequence). V shed 3 bases, J shed 3 bases, and the junction held 11 bases outside the gene matches. The sample's time point: patch test 2, 6 weeks after DPC sensitization. This sample's treatment: therapeutic diphenylcyclopropenone sensitization with weekly scalp DPC. Points on this clonotype: What it binds is unknown.

TCRdb reprocessed the RACE reads with MiXCR, giving one entry per CDR3 protein. The data hold 80,000 to 95,000 distinct CDR3 sequences, with approximately 11% observed a single time. Study findings and constraints: The number of TCRs above 1 in 1000 frequency did not change after DPC sensitization.

The source was whole blood, collected in connection with sensitization to the hapten diphenylcyclopropenone (DPC). This TCR derives from a man aged 40-55 years with alopecia areata. Some clones in this sample may be carry-over from other donors' samples. This chain joins TRBV19 and TRBJ2-1; 7 bases are a match to TRBD2. CDR3 loop: CASSIPPLAAFYNEQFF. For the CDR3, the DNA is TGTGCCAGTAGTATCCCCCCGCTAGCGGCCTTCTACAATGAGCAGTTCTTC.